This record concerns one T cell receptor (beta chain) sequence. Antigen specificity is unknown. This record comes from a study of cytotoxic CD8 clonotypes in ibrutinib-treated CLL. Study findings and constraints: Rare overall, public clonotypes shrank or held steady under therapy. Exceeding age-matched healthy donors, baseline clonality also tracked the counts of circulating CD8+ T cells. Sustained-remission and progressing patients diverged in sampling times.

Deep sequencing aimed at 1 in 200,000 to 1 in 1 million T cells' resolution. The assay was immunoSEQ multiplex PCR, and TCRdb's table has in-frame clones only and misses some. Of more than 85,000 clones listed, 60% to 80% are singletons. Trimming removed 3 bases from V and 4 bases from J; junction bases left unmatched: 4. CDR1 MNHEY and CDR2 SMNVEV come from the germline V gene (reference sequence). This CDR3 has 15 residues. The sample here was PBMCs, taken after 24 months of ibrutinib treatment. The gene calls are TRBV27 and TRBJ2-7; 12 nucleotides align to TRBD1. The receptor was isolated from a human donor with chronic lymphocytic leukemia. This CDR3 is CASSFGTGGPYEQYF. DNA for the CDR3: TGTGCCAGCAGTTTCGGGACAGGGGGCCCTTACGAGCAGTACTTC.